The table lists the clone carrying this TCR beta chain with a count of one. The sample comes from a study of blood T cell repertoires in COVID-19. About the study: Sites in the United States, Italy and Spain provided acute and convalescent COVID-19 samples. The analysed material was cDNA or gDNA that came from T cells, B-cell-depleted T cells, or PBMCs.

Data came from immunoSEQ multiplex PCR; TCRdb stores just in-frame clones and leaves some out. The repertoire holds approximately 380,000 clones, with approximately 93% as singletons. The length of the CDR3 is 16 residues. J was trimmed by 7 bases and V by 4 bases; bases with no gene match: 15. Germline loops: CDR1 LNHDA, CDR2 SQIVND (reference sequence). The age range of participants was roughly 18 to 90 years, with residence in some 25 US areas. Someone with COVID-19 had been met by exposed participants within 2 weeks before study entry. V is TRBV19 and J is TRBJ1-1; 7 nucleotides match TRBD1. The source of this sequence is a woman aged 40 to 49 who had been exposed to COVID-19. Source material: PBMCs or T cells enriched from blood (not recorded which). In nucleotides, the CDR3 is TGTGCCAGTAGTAACCCGGGACAGTATCCCGAGGGTGAAGCTTTCTTT. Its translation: CASSNPGQYPEGEAFF. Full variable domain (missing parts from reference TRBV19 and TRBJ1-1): DGGITQSPKYLFRKEGQNVTLSCEQNLNHDAMYWYRQDPGQGLRLIYYSQIVNDFQKGDIAEGYSVSREKKESFPLTVTSAQKNPTAFYLCASSNPGQYPEGEAFFGQGTRLTVV.